This TCR beta chain was obtained from a study of T cell responses to AZD1222 COVID-19 vaccine. For this clone: The antigen remains unidentified.

Study results and caveats: Spike-specific TCR breadth and depth both grew after two AZD1222 doses.

Only in-frame clones appear in the TCRdb table, and some are missing; sequencing was by immunoSEQ multiplex PCR. This sample carries roughly 80,000 clones, 75% to 95% of them seen once, and the ten largest clones take less than 5.5%. The sample here was peripheral blood, taken on day 0 of MenACWY control vaccination. This TCR came from an adult in good health.

The CDR3 DNA sequence: TGTGCCACCAGTGGTGTTAAGAGGGGGGCACAAGAGACCCAGTACTTC. This translates into CATSGVKRGAQETQYF. The chain uses TRBV24-1 and TRBJ2-5, with D tentatively TRBD1 or TRBD2 (6 bases each). This CDR3 has 16 residues. V was pared by 5 bases and J by 2 bases, with 17 bases between. The germline CDR1 and CDR2 sequences are KGHDR and SFDVKD.